This TCR beta chain was recorded in a study of blood T cell repertoires in COVID-19. Study information: COVID-19 samples, acute and convalescent, were from the United States, Italy and Spain.

Methods used by the authors: Using reference gene primer amplification, nucleated cell counts were estimated. Sequencing used immunoSEQ multiplex PCR; TCRdb keeps in-frame clones, though not all of them. D and trimming come from the DNA, and the V and J calls and clone size come from that table. The table includes under 50,000 clones, roughly 71% detected once. Material for sequencing was peripheral blood. The receptor comes from a man at least 80 years old with acute or convalescent COVID-19.

This CDR3 is CASKGSGGLFGYTF. Written as DNA, the CDR3 is TGTGCCAGCAAGGGTTCGGGGGGCCTCTTTGGCTACACCTTC. J is TRBJ1-2 and V is TRBV6-6; tentative D call: TRBD1 (6 bases). Germline CDR1 reads MNHNY; CDR2 reads SVGAGI (reference sequence). V was trimmed by 7 bases and J by 7 bases, leaving 19 bases between them. The CDR3 covers 14 residues.